A selection of T cell receptor beta chains follows, all from one sample in a study of cytomegalovirus exposure and HLA in healthy donors. Profiling relied on immunoSEQ multiplex PCR, and the TCRdb table lists in-frame clones only, not all of them. The sample lists just over 150,000 clones; 70% to 85% were seen once. Sequenced input: PBMCs. The receptors come from a man between 50 and 59 years old in good health and CMV-seropositive. Each CDR3 is given with its conserved first and last residue. Each record gives: clone size, V gene, J gene, D gene, CDR3 DNA, CDR3 protein. D genes are given only for firm matches. Some rows have no size entry. The others give once, few or many, or a class for an expanded clone.

.,TRBV5-6,TRBJ2-7,TRBD1,TGTGCCAGCAGCTCGCCACAGGGGTATTTCTACGAGCAGTACTTC,CASSSPQGYFYEQYF
.,TRBV12-5,TRBJ2-3,.,TGTGCTAGTGGTTGGGCGGGTAGCACAGATACGCAGTATTTT,CASGWAGSTDTQYF
.,TRBV29-1,TRBJ1-2,TRBD1,TGCAGCGTTGAAGGGGGACAGAACTATGGCTACACCTTC,CSVEGGQNYGYTF
.,TRBV6-4,TRBJ1-2,.,TGTGCCAGCAGTGACGACAGAGTAGGCTACACCTTC,CASSDDRVGYTF
.,TRBV25-1,TRBJ2-1,.,TGTGCCAGCAGTGGCAGACTACGCGGGTGGGACAATGAGCAGTTCTTC,CASSGRLRGWDNEQFF
.,TRBV6-1,TRBJ2-3,TRBD2,TGTGCCAGCAGGGGACTAACCACAGATACGCAGTATTTT,CASRGLTTDTQYF
.,TRBV7-8,TRBJ2-7,.,TGTGCCAGCAGCGTGGGACTCCTATCCTACGAGCAGTACTTC,CASSVGLLSYEQYF
.,TRBV5-1,TRBJ2-7,.,TGCGCCAGCAGCTCAGGACCCGGGGACTACGAGCAGTACTTC,CASSSGPGDYEQYF
.,TRBV4-1,TRBJ2-1,TRBD2,TGCGCCAGCAGCCCGGGACTAGCGGGTGAGCAGTTCTTC,CASSPGLAGEQFF
once,TRBV7-9,TRBJ2-3,.,TGTGCCAGCAGCTTAGGGGGACTCACAGGGGAGACAGATACGCAGTATTTT,CASSLGGLTGETDTQYF
.,TRBV9,TRBJ2-7,.,TGTGCCAGCAGCGTAGCGCACGGCTACGAGCAGTACTTC,CASSVAHGYEQYF
.,TRBV5-1,TRBJ1-2,.,TGCGCCAGCAGCCTGGACAGCTATGGCTACACCTTC,CASSLDSYGYTF
.,TRBV19,TRBJ2-1,TRBD2,TGTGCCAGTAGTGTCGGGACTAGTCGGAATGAGCAGTTCTTC,CASSVGTSRNEQFF
.,TRBV5-4,TRBJ1-4,.,TGTGCCAGCAGCTCCTGCGGGGAGCTCCATGAAAAACTGTTTTTT,CASSSCGELHEKLFF
.,TRBV9,TRBJ1-2,TRBD1,TGTGCCAGCAGCGCCCCGGGACAGGAGTTGAATGGCTACACCTTC,CASSAPGQELNGYTF
.,TRBV5-4,TRBJ2-3,.,TGTGCCAGCAGCTTGGGTGGAGCAGGGAGCACAGATACGCAGTATTTT,CASSLGGAGSTDTQYF
.,TRBV5-1,TRBJ2-1,TRBD2,TGCGCCAGCAGCTCAATAGGGACTAGCGGCTCCTACAATGAGCAGTTCTTC,CASSSIGTSGSYNEQFF
.,TRBV5-1,TRBJ2-1,TRBD2,TGCGCCAGCAGCTTGGCGGGACTAGCGGGGGACTTATACAATGAGCAGTTCTTC,CASSLAGLAGDLYNEQFF
.,TRBV4-2,TRBJ2-5,.,TGTGCCAGCAGCCAGGGGGCAGGTACAATTCAAGAGACCCAGTACTTC,CASSQGAGTIQETQYF
.,TRBV5-5,TRBJ1-5,.,TGTGCCAGCAGCTTTGGGGCAGCTCAGCCCCAGCATTTT,CASSFGAAQPQHF
once,TRBV6-5,TRBJ1-4,.,TGTGCCAGCAGTTACGGGAGGGGTGAAAAACTGTTTTTT,CASSYGRGEKLFF
.,TRBV5-1,TRBJ2-2,TRBD1,TGCGCCAGCAGCTTAGGACAGGAGTCTACCGGGGAGCTGTTTTTT,CASSLGQESTGELFF
.,TRBV5-4,TRBJ1-2,.,TGTGCCAGCAGCCGATGGGGAGGGGATGGCTACACCTTC,CASSRWGGDGYTF
.,TRBV6-5,TRBJ1-4,TRBD1,TGTGCCAGCGGGGACAGGGTAGGCGAAAAACTGTTTTTT,CASGDRVGEKLFF
few,TRBV7-6,TRBJ2-1,TRBD2,TGTGCCAGCAGCTTAGCGGGACTAGCGGGAGAAGATGAGCAGTTCTTC,CASSLAGLAGEDEQFF
.,TRBV6-5,TRBJ1-2,.,TGTGCCAGCAGTTATTTCGAAGGGGGTGGCTACACCTTC,CASSYFEGGGYTF
.,TRBV2,TRBJ2-1,TRBD2,TGTGCCAGCAGTCTCCCGGCTAGCGGCCGCTCCTACAATGAGCAGTTCTTC,CASSLPASGRSYNEQFF
.,TRBV28,TRBJ1-3,.,TGTGCCAGCAGTTTCCCGGGAACCTCTGGAAACACCATATATTTT,CASSFPGTSGNTIYF
.,TRBV9,TRBJ2-6,.,TGTGCCAGCAGCGTAGCCCAGGCGTCGAGCTCTGGGGCCAACGTCCTGACTTTC,CASSVAQASSSGANVLTF
.,TRBV6-6,TRBJ1-2,.,TGTGCCAGCAGTTACCCGGTCAGGGGTGGAGATGGCTACACCTTC,CASSYPVRGGDGYTF
.,TRBV11-3,TRBJ2-3,TRBD2,TGTGCCAGCAGCCTTAGCGGGGGGGGCACAGATACGCAGTATTTT,CASSLSGGGTDTQYF
.,TRBV6-5,TRBJ2-5,TRBD2,TGTGCCAGCAGTTACGATGTTAGCGGGAGGTTGTACTTC,CASSYDVSGRLYF
few,TRBV29-1,TRBJ1-2,.,TGCAGCGCTGAGGGGGACAATCCTAACTATGGCTACACCTTC,CSAEGDNPNYGYTF
.,TRBV6-5,TRBJ1-1,TRBD1,TGTGCCAGCAGGGGACAGTTCCGGGGCACTGAAGCTTTCTTT,CASRGQFRGTEAFF
.,TRBV5-1,TRBJ1-4,TRBD1,TGCGCCAGCAGCTCGGGGCTTTCAGGGGGTGCAACTAATGAAAAACTGTTTTTT,CASSSGLSGGATNEKLFF
once,TRBV9,TRBJ2-3,TRBD2,TGTGCCAGCAGCCCCCAGGCGGGAGGACCCACGTATACGCAGTATTTT,CASSPQAGGPTYTQYF
.,TRBV11-2,TRBJ2-7,.,TGTGCCAGCAGCTTAGATAGAGGGTACGAGCAGTACTTC,CASSLDRGYEQYF
.,TRBV5-1,TRBJ1-1,TRBD1,TGCGCCAGCAGCTGGGGGACAGGGGTTACTGAAGCTTTCTTT,CASSWGTGVTEAFF
.,TRBV5-1,TRBJ1-2,TRBD1,TGCGCCAGCAGCTTAGCAGGACAGGGGGAAGGAGGCTACACCTTC,CASSLAGQGEGGYTF
.,TRBV15,TRBJ1-1,.,TGTGCCACCAGCAGAGACGCAGGGGCCGGGAACACTGAAGCTTTCTTT,CATSRDAGAGNTEAFF
.,TRBV2,TRBJ1-1,.,TGTGCCAGCAGTGAGTCCTGGAGGGGCACTGAAGCTTTCTTT,CASSESWRGTEAFF
.,TRBV5-1,TRBJ1-5,TRBD1,TGCGCCAGCAGCGAGTGGACAGGAAACAATCAGCCCCAGCATTTT,CASSEWTGNNQPQHF
.,TRBV2,TRBJ1-1,TRBD1,TGTGCCAGCAGTAAATTCCCCGGGACAGGGAACCAGCTCTTT,CASSKFPGTGNQLF
.,TRBV11-2,TRBJ2-3,TRBD2,TGTGCCAGCAGCTTCTATCTGACTAGCCGGTCGGTCAAAGATACGCAGTATTTT,CASSFYLTSRSVKDTQYF
few,TRBV4-1,TRBJ1-5,.,TGCGCCAGCAGCCAAGAGGCAGGAACCAATCAGCCCCAGCATTTT,CASSQEAGTNQPQHF
.,TRBV5-1,TRBJ1-4,TRBD1,TGCGCCAGCAGGGTGGAAGGGGGCCATGAAAAACTGTTTTTT,CASRVEGGHEKLFF
.,TRBV9,TRBJ2-1,TRBD1,TGTGCCAGCAGCGTAGACCTGACAGGGGGCAGGAGCTACAATGAGCAGTTCTTC,CASSVDLTGGRSYNEQFF
once,TRBV6-5,TRBJ2-7,TRBD2,TGTGCCAGCAGTTACGGGAAGCGGGGGGGCCTGTACGAGCAGTACTTC,CASSYGKRGGLYEQYF